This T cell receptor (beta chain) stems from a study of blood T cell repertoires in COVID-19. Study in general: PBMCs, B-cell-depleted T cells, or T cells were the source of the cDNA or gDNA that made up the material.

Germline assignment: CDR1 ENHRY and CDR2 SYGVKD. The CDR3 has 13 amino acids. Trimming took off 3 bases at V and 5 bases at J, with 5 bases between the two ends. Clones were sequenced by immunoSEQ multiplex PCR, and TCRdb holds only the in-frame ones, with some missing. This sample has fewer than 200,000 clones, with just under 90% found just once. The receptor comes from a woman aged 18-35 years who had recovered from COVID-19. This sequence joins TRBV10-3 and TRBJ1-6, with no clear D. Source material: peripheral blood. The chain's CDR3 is CAISDRNNSPLHF. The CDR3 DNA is TGTGCCATCAGTGACAGAAATAATTCACCCCTCCACTTT.